These 18 T cell receptor beta chains were all obtained from the same sample, sequenced in a study of identical twins. One entry per CDR3 protein results from TCRdb running MiXCR on the 5' RACE reads. This table holds a few hundred thousand distinct CDR3 sequences, around a sixth found once. Sequenced material: naive T cells sorted from blood. All receptors come from a man in his forties or fifties in good health.

V usage is TRBV29-1 and J usage is TRBJ2-7; possibly TRBD1 for D (5 bases). This CDR3 is 13 amino acids long. Per germline, CDR1 SQVTM and CDR2 ANQGSEA. Trimming shortened V by 3 bases and J by 3 bases, and 12 bases separated the two germline ends. The CDR3 is CSVDPGTGYEQYF. The CDR3 bases are TGCAGCGTTGACCCCGGCACAGGCTACGAGCAGTACTTC.

V is TRBV11-2 and J is TRBJ2-1; D is unclear. The V gene lost 10 bases and the J gene lost 5 bases, with 18 bases spanning the gap. There are 14 residues in the CDR3. In germline, CDR1 is SGHAT, CDR2 FQNNGV. The CDR3 nucleotides read TGTGCCAATGCGGCCCTCGACTGGAACAATGAGCAGTTCTTC. It encodes CANAALDWNNEQFF.

The chain uses TRBV5-4 and TRBJ2-1; 9 positions match TRBD1. Germline CDR1 reads SGHNT; CDR2 reads YYREEE (reference sequence). The CDR3 spans 17 residues. J lost 0 bases, V lost 5 bases, and 9 bases had no gene match. This chain's CDR3 is CASSPYGTGSSYNEQFF. CDR3 DNA: TGTGCCAGCAGTCCCTACGGGACAGGGTCCTCCTACAATGAGCAGTTCTTC.

Ten or more counts support this clonotype. This chain joins TRBV3-1 and TRBJ2-7; possibly TRBD2 for D (6 bases). V gave up 2 bases and J gave up 2 bases, with 10 bases separating them. In germline, CDR1 is LGHDT, CDR2 YNNKEL (reference sequence). This CDR3 has 14 amino acids. CDR3 nucleotide sequence: TGTGCCAGCAGCCAACCGGGACTTCCCTACGAGCAGTACTTC. It specifies CASSQPGLPYEQYF.

This clonotype was seen repeatedly, ten times or more. V usage is TRBV6-5 and J usage is TRBJ2-5; 7 nucleotides align to TRBD1. Germline CDR1 MNHEY, CDR2 SVGAGI. After removal of 0 bases from V and 5 bases from J, the junction contained 6 bases not matched to a gene. This CDR3 region has 15 residues. The CDR3 region is CASSYSGRGWETQYF. The CDR3, as DNA: TGTGCCAGCAGTTACTCAGGCAGGGGGTGGGAGACCCAGTACTTC.

The rearrangement links TRBV29-1 to TRBJ2-2, with D unresolved. The CDR3 runs 13 residues. Between the trimmed V and J ends, which lost 4 bases and 5 bases, there was a span of 11 bases. Germline CDR1 SQVTM, CDR2 ANQGSEA. The CDR3 sequence: CSVGVLGTGELFF. Here the CDR3 DNA reads TGCAGCGTTGGGGTATTGGGGACCGGGGAGCTGTTTTTT.

The chain is built from TRBV7-2 and TRBJ2-6; 7 bases are shared with TRBD1. Germline values: CDR1 SGHTA, CDR2 FQGNSA. The CDR3 consists of 15 residues. V lost 9 bases to trimming and J lost 2 bases; unmatched junction nucleotides: 7. CDR3 region: CASSTGMAGANVLTF. The CDR3 DNA reads TGTGCCAGTTCGACAGGGATGGCTGGGGCCAACGTCCTGACTTTC.

The chain employs TRBV18 and TRBJ2-7, with D possibly called TRBD1 or TRBD2 (5 bases each). Per germline, CDR1 KGHSH and CDR2 LQKENI. This CDR3 has 17 amino acids. V shed 2 bases and J shed 4 bases, with 21 bases lying between them. CDR3 nucleotides: TGTGCCAGCTCACCATGGATTGAGGGGTCCCCACTGTACGAGCAGTACTTC. This gives the protein CASSPWIEGSPLYEQYF.

The V and J genes are TRBV28 and TRBJ1-6; 10 bases agree with TRBD1. After removal of 3 bases from V and 7 bases from J, the junction contained 12 bases not matched to a gene. The length of the CDR3 is 18 residues. Germline V gives CDR1 MDHEN, CDR2 SYDVKM. The CDR3 region is CASSFRQSWDRGNSPLHF. As DNA, the CDR3 is TGTGCCAGCAGTTTTAGACAGTCCTGGGACAGGGGCAATTCACCCCTCCACTTT. Variable domain in full (rest from reference TRBV28 and TRBJ1-6): DVKVTQSSRYLVKRTGEKVFLECVQDMDHENMFWYRQDPGLGLRLIYFSYDVKMKEKGDIPEGYSVSREKKERFSLILESASTNQTSMYLCASSFRQSWDRGNSPLHFGNGTRLTVT.

The J gene is TRBJ1-4, the V gene TRBV10-3; 9 positions agree with TRBD1. V was pared by 3 bases and J by 8 bases, with 7 bases of the junction left unmatched. This CDR3 region has 15 residues. Germline CDR1 and CDR2: ENHRY and SYGVKD. The DNA for the CDR3 is TGTGCCATCAGTGAATCGGGGGGACAGGGCGAAAAACTGTTTTTT. Protein product: CAISESGGQGEKLFF.

This clonotype was seen at least ten times. The J gene is TRBJ2-7, the V gene TRBV11-2; D perhaps matches TRBD2 (6 bases). The V gene's germline CDR1 is SGHAT and CDR2 FQNNGV. Trimming took 6 bases from V and 6 from J, leaving 12 bases between them. This CDR3 is 12 amino acids long. In nucleotides, the CDR3 is TGTGCCAGCAGTAGCGGCGGGGTCGAGCAGTACTTC. Translated, it gives CASSSGGVEQYF. The whole variable domain, filled in from reference TRBV11-2 and TRBJ2-7, reads EAGVAQSPRYKIIEKRQSVAFWCNPISGHATLYWYQQILGQGPKLLIQFQNNGVVDDSQLPKDRFSAERLKGVDSTLKIQPAKLEDSAVYLCASSSGGVEQYFGPGTRLTVT.

This chain uses TRBV10-3 with TRBJ2-1; D assignment may be TRBD1 or TRBD2 (6 bases each). V dropped 6 bases and J dropped 6 bases, with 12 bases sitting between them. This CDR3 comprises 13 residues. Germline V gives CDR1 ENHRY, CDR2 SYGVKD. As DNA, the CDR3 is TGTGCCATCAGGGGGGGCACGTCCAATGAGCAGTTCTTC. As protein: CAIRGGTSNEQFF.

This chain joins TRBV7-9 and TRBJ2-1, with D perhaps matching TRBD1 or TRBD2 (5 bases each). V gave up 3 bases and J gave up 3 bases, with 12 bases separating them. The germline V gene has CDR1 SEHNR and CDR2 FQNEAQ (reference sequence). This CDR3 has 15 amino acids. The chain's CDR3 is CASSLRGDYYNEQFF. The CDR3 nucleotides read TGTGCCAGCAGCTTGAGGGGAGACTACTACAATGAGCAGTTCTTC.

The sample holds many counts of this clonotype. This chain uses TRBV7-2 with TRBJ2-4, with D unresolved. The CDR3 consists of 14 residues. Trimming took off 5 bases at V and 1 base at J, with 9 bases between the two ends. Looked up from germline, CDR1 is SGHTA and CDR2 is FQGNSA. The CDR3 region is CASSAPLAKNIQYF. CDR3 DNA sequence: TGTGCCAGCAGCGCCCCCTTGGCCAAAAACATTCAGTACTTC.

The chain joins TRBV4-3 to TRBJ2-3; the match to TRBD2 covers 9 bases. The CDR3 loop spans 16 amino acids. Germline CDR1 and CDR2: LGHNA and YSLEER. Losses at the gene ends were 1 base for V and 4 bases for J; bases not matched to a gene: 6. The CDR3, as DNA: TGCGCCAGCAGCCAAGGGCCAGCGGGGGGTGCAGATACGCAGTATTTT. Translation: CASSQGPAGGADTQYF.

Ten or more counts support this clonotype. This chain links TRBV7-2 with TRBJ1-2; 8 bases are a match to TRBD1. The CDR3 is 14 amino acids. V lost 1 base to trimming and J lost 8 bases; unmatched junction nucleotides: 6. In germline, CDR1 is SGHTA, CDR2 FQGNSA. This CDR3 is CASSLGGQVSGYTF. For the CDR3, the DNA is TGTGCCAGCAGCTTAGGGGGACAGGTCTCCGGCTACACCTTC.

This clonotype was seen many times. The gene calls are TRBV28 and TRBJ1-6; D gene uncertain. From germline, CDR1 is MDHEN and CDR2 SYDVKM. Trimming removed 6 bases from V and 9 bases from J, with 30 bases in between. The CDR3 spans 19 residues. CDR3 in amino acids: CASSRPGPGLSLPVSPLHF. The CDR3 region has the DNA TGTGCCAGCAGCCGACCGGGCCCTGGCCTTTCACTGCCGGTTTCACCCCTCCACTTT. Together with reference TRBV28 and TRBJ1-6, the CDR3 gives the full variable domain: DVKVTQSSRYLVKRTGEKVFLECVQDMDHENMFWYRQDPGLGLRLIYFSYDVKMKEKGDIPEGYSVSREKKERFSLILESASTNQTSMYLCASSRPGPGLSLPVSPLHFGNGTRLTVT.

The chain employs TRBV10-3 and TRBJ2-3; 11 nucleotides align to TRBD2. The CDR3 covers 17 residues. Germline V gives CDR1 ENHRY, CDR2 SYGVKD. V trimming: 6 bases; J trimming: 0 bases; junction bases outside the gene matches: 8. CDR3 coding DNA: TGTGCCATCAGGCCGAGACTAGCGGGATCGAGCACAGATACGCAGTATTTT. It yields the protein CAIRPRLAGSSTDTQYF.